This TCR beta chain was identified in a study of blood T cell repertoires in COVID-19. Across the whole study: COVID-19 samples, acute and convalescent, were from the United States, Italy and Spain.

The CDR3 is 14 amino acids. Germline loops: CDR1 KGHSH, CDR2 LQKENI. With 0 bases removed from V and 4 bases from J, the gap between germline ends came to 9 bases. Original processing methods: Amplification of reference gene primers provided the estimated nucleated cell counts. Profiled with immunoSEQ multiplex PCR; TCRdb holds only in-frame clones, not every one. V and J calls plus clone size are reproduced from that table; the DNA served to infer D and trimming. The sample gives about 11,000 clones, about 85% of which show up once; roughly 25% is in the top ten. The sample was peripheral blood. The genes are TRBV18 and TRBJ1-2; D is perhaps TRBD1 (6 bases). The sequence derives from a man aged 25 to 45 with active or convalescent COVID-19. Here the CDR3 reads CASSPPAGAYGYTF. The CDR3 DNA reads TGTGCCAGCTCACCACCCGCAGGGGCCTATGGCTACACCTTC.